The next 12 T cell receptor beta chains were all read from a single sample in a study of technical replicates of blood from several donors. The assay was immunoSEQ multiplex PCR, and TCRdb's table has in-frame clones only and misses some. Found here are about 12,000 clones, about 90% of them singletons; the top ten hold around 8.8%. Sequences were obtained from PBMCs. These receptor sequences come from a human donor in good health.

This chain connects TRBV28 to TRBJ1-2; D perhaps matches TRBD1 (5 bases). Deletions cut 3 bases from V and 3 bases from J, with 8 bases between. CDR1 and CDR2 from the germline V gene are MDHEN and SYDVKM. The length of the CDR3 is 13 residues. CDR3 coding DNA: TGTGCCAGCAGTTTCTCCAGGGACTATGGCTACACCTTC. This encodes CASSFSRDYGYTF.

The chain joins TRBV7-9 to TRBJ2-5, with D possibly matching TRBD1 (6 bases). CDR1 is SEHNR and CDR2 is FQNEAQ in the germline V gene (reference sequence). V shed 4 bases and J shed 0 bases, with 9 bases lying between them. The length of the CDR3 is 14 residues. This CDR3 is CASSSQGYQETQYF. CDR3 coding DNA: TGTGCCAGCAGCTCTCAGGGGTACCAAGAGACCCAGTACTTC.

V usage is TRBV5-1 and J usage is TRBJ2-3; D perhaps matches TRBD1 (6 bases). Trimming shortened V by 5 bases and J by 2 bases, and 12 bases separated the two germline ends. CDR1 is SGHRS and CDR2 is YFSETQ in the germline V gene. The CDR3 is 14 amino acids. The CDR3 DNA is TGCGCCAGCAGGAGAGGACAGACCACAGATACGCAGTATTTT. Translated, it gives CASRRGQTTDTQYF. Full variable domain (rest looked up from reference TRBV5-1 and TRBJ2-3): KAGVTQTPRYLIKTRGQQVTLSCSPISGHRSVSWYQQTPGQGLQFLFEYFSETQRNKGNFPGRFSGRQFSNSRSEMNVSTLELGDSALYLCASRRGQTTDTQYFGPGTRLTVL.

The V and J genes are TRBV28 and TRBJ2-3; D might be TRBD2 (7 bases). CDR3 length: 15 amino acids. The germline V gene has CDR1 MDHEN and CDR2 SYDVKM. Trimming stripped 6 bases from V and 3 bases from J, with 16 bases between. Written as DNA, the CDR3 is TGTGCCAGCAGACTAGGGGGGGTAGGTACAGATACGCAGTATTTT. Translated, it gives CASRLGGVGTDTQYF.

CDR3 in amino acids: CAIGTSGKYTEAFF. Here the CDR3 DNA reads TGTGCCATCGGGACATCTGGGAAATACACTGAAGCTTTCTTT. The rearrangement links TRBV28 to TRBJ1-1; perhaps TRBD1 as D (6 bases). Trimming left V 10 bases short and J 3 bases short, with 18 bases between. There are 14 residues in the CDR3. Germline loops: CDR1 MDHEN, CDR2 SYDVKM.

The rearrangement joins TRBV9 to TRBJ1-3; 7 bases are a match to TRBD1. CDR1 SGDLS and CDR2 YYNGEE come from the germline V gene. There are 16 residues in the CDR3. After removal of 3 bases from V and 2 bases from J, the junction contained 8 bases not matched to a gene. DNA of the CDR3: TGTGCCAGCAGCGCGGTGACAGGGCTACCTGGAAACACCATATATTTT. Translating gives CASSAVTGLPGNTIYF.

This sequence joins TRBV29-1 and TRBJ1-1; tentative D call: TRBD1 (6 bases). The germline CDR1 and CDR2 sequences are SQVTM and ANQGSEA. This CDR3 has 12 residues. The V and J ends lost 1 base and 4 bases respectively, with 7 bases between them. In DNA form, the CDR3 reads TGCAGCGTTGAAGGCAGGGGCACTGAAGCTTTCTTT. Translating it yields CSVEGRGTEAFF.

The rearrangement uses TRBV30 and TRBJ2-5; D gene ambiguous. Trimming shortened V by 5 bases and J by 2 bases, and 6 bases separated the two germline ends. CDR1 is GTSNPN and CDR2 is SVGIG in the germline V gene (reference sequence). This CDR3 region has 11 residues. The CDR3 region is CAWQRQETQYF. The CDR3 DNA reads TGTGCCTGGCAACGGCAAGAGACCCAGTACTTC.

The V gene is TRBV11-2, the J gene TRBJ2-1; D possibly corresponds to TRBD1 (6 bases). Germline CDR1 SGHAT, CDR2 FQNNGV. The CDR3 extends over 16 amino acids. V lost 1 base and J 4 bases, leaving 14 bases between the germline ends. CDR3 region: CASSLVQGQGYNEQFF. CDR3 nucleotide sequence: TGTGCCAGCAGCTTAGTCCAGGGGCAGGGATACAATGAGCAGTTCTTC. The full variable domain, in which reference TRBV11-2 and TRBJ2-1 provide the parts outside the CDR3, is EAGVAQSPRYKIIEKRQSVAFWCNPISGHATLYWYQQILGQGPKLLIQFQNNGVVDDSQLPKDRFSAERLKGVDSTLKIQPAKLEDSAVYLCASSLVQGQGYNEQFFGPGTRLTVL.

The V and J genes are TRBV27 and TRBJ2-7, with TRBD2 identical over 12 bases. V trimming: 4 bases; J trimming: 3 bases; junction bases outside the gene matches: 4. Per germline, CDR1 MNHEY and CDR2 SMNVEV (reference sequence). The CDR3 totals 15 residues. CDR3 region: CASSWLAGGYYEQYF. As DNA, the CDR3 is TGTGCCAGCAGTTGGCTAGCGGGAGGGTACTACGAGCAGTACTTC.

The V call is TRBV28, the J call TRBJ2-7; D is possibly TRBD1 (6 bases). CDR1 is MDHEN and CDR2 is SYDVKM in the germline V gene. Trimming removed 7 bases at V and 3 bases at J, with 16 bases between. The CDR3 length is 14 residues. The CDR3 region is CASTRGTGRYEQYF. DNA of the CDR3: TGTGCCAGCACAAGGGGCACAGGGCGCTACGAGCAGTACTTC.

The chain combines TRBV7-9 with TRBJ2-5; TRBD1 might be the D (6 bases). The length of the CDR3 is 16 residues. Germline values: CDR1 SEHNR, CDR2 FQNEAQ (reference sequence). With 1 base removed from V and 5 bases from J, the gap between germline ends came to 17 bases. CDR3 loop: CASSLVGAGGAETQYF. As DNA, the CDR3 is TGTGCCAGCAGCTTAGTGGGTGCTGGGGGCGCGGAGACCCAGTACTTC.